The 22 T cell receptor beta chains below were found in one sample sequenced in a study of blood T cell repertoires in COVID-19. Here immunoSEQ multiplex PCR was the method, and the copy in TCRdb shows in-frame clones only, minus some. In the table there are about 240,000 clones, approximately 78% of which are singletons. The sample taken for sequencing was peripheral blood. The receptors derive from a woman between 18 and 30 years old with acute or convalescent COVID-19.

The V and J genes are TRBV6-5 and TRBJ1-5, with D perhaps matching TRBD1 (6 bases). This CDR3 contains 13 residues. Germline CDR1 reads MNHEY; CDR2 reads SVGAGI. V lost 6 bases and J 7 bases, leaving 13 bases between the germline ends. The CDR3, as DNA: TGTGCCAGCAGCCCAACAGGGTACCAGCCCCAGCATTTT. Encoded protein: CASSPTGYQPQHF.

For this clone: This sample includes further DNA sequences coding for the same CDR3. This chain connects TRBV18 to TRBJ1-2, with 7 nucleotides matching TRBD1. Germline CDR1 and CDR2: KGHSH and LQKENI. The CDR3 runs 15 residues. V was pared by 3 bases and J by 0 bases, with 4 bases of the junction left unmatched. CDR3 DNA sequence: TGTGCCAGCTCACCGACCGGGACAGCTAACTATGGCTACACCTTC. Translation: CASSPTGTANYGYTF. Filled out from reference TRBV18 and TRBJ1-2, the complete variable domain reads NAGVMQNPRHLVRRRGQEARLRCSPMKGHSHVYWYRQLPEEGLKFMVYLQKENIIDESGMPKERFSAEFPKEGPSILRIQQVVRGDSAAYFCASSPTGTANYGYTFGSGTRLTVV.

The J gene is TRBJ2-7, the V gene TRBV6-6, with TRBD2 as a possible D gene (6 bases). Germline V gene sequence: CDR1 MNHNY, CDR2 SVGAGI (reference sequence). The CDR3 consists of 15 residues. V lost 2 bases and J lost 2, with 13 bases in between. CDR3 in amino acids: CASSYPSGGAYEQYF. In DNA, the CDR3 is TGTGCCAGCAGTTACCCCTCAGGCGGGGCCTACGAGCAGTACTTC.

The chain combines TRBV12-3 or TRBV12-4 with TRBJ1-2; the D gene is possibly TRBD1 (6 bases). The CDR3 contains 12 residues. Trimming took off 3 bases at V and 8 bases at J, with 10 bases between the two ends. This chain's CDR3 is CASSFWGQGYTF. The CDR3 region has the DNA TGTGCCAGCAGTTTTTGGGGGCAGGGCTACACCTTC.

The V and J genes are TRBV18 and TRBJ2-3; 11 bases agree with TRBD2. CDR1 is KGHSH and CDR2 is LQKENI in the germline V gene. This CDR3 is 18 amino acids long. Losses at the gene ends were 1 base for V and 1 base for J; bases not matched to a gene: 7. CDR3 sequence (DNA): TGTGCCAGCTCACCACTGGTAGCGGGAGGGCAAGGCACAGATACGCAGTATTTT. It translates to CASSPLVAGGQGTDTQYF. The variable domain in full, completed from reference TRBV18 and TRBJ2-3, reads NAGVMQNPRHLVRRRGQEARLRCSPMKGHSHVYWYRQLPEEGLKFMVYLQKENIIDESGMPKERFSAEFPKEGPSILRIQQVVRGDSAAYFCASSPLVAGGQGTDTQYFGPGTRLTVL.

V gene TRBV6-5 combines with J gene TRBJ1-1; possible D gene TRBD1, 6 bases. The V and J ends lost 6 bases and 1 base respectively, with 15 bases between them. CDR1 is MNHEY, CDR2 SVGAGI, per germline. There are 15 residues in the CDR3. DNA of the CDR3: TGTGCCAGCAGGATCACCGGGACACAGAACACTGAAGCTTTCTTT. It encodes CASRITGTQNTEAFF.

J is TRBJ1-3 and V is TRBV7-2; 9 positions agree with TRBD1. Germline CDR1 is SGHTA and CDR2 is FQGNSA. J was trimmed by 4 bases and V by 5 bases; bases with no gene match: 12. The CDR3 runs to 17 residues. For the CDR3, the DNA is TGTGCCAGCAGCCGCCAGAGGTATACAGGGGGCGGAAACACCATATATTTT. As protein: CASSRQRYTGGGNTIYF.

The chain couples TRBV5-6 to TRBJ1-3, with D possibly being TRBD1 (6 bases). Germline CDR1 is SGHDT and CDR2 is YYEEEE. CDR3 length: 16 amino acids. V was pared by 3 bases and J by 3 bases, with 16 bases between. The CDR3 DNA sequence: TGTGCCAGCAGCTGGGGACACGGAATGTTTGGAAACACCATATATTTT. The encoded protein is CASSWGHGMFGNTIYF.

This clone was detected once. The chain links TRBV28 to TRBJ1-3; 7 bases align to TRBD1. The CDR3 is 16 amino acids. Unmatched junction bases numbered 13, after V lost 5 bases and J lost 6 bases. Germline CDR1 and CDR2: MDHEN and SYDVKM. The chain's CDR3 is CASSLKLTGPTNTIYF. The CDR3, as DNA: TGTGCCAGCAGTCTCAAATTGACAGGGCCCACAAACACCATATATTTT.

The chain couples TRBV15 to TRBJ1-2; D uncertain. The germline V gene encodes CDR1 LNHNV and CDR2 YYDKDF (reference sequence). V was shortened by 0 bases and J by 4 bases, with 6 bases between the two germline ends. The CDR3 consists of 13 residues. The DNA for the CDR3 is TGTGCCACCAGCAGAGATCGGAGCTATGGCTACACCTTC. Protein product: CATSRDRSYGYTF.

This clone has a handful of counts. This chain links TRBV9 with TRBJ1-6; D remains unclear. The CDR3 loop spans 15 amino acids. Per germline, CDR1 SGDLS and CDR2 YYNGEE. The germline V and J ends were trimmed by 3 bases and 0 bases, with 7 bases remaining between them. The chain's CDR3 is CASSARSSYNSPLHF. DNA of the CDR3: TGTGCCAGCAGCGCACGGAGCTCCTATAATTCACCCCTCCACTTT.

The V gene is TRBV7-9, the J gene TRBJ1-2; maybe TRBD1 (5 bases). The germline V gene has CDR1 SEHNR and CDR2 FQNEAQ (reference sequence). The CDR3 spans 16 residues. Trimming took 5 bases from V and 3 from J, leaving 19 bases between them. The CDR3 DNA sequence: TGTGCCAGCAGCCTGGGGGGGATTAGCCCAGACTATGGCTACACCTTC. Protein sequence: CASSLGGISPDYGYTF. Variable domain in full (rest from reference TRBV7-9 and TRBJ1-2): DTGVSQNPRHKITKRGQNVTFRCDPISEHNRLYWYRQTLGQGPEFLTYFQNEAQLEKSRLLSDRFSAERPKGSFSTLEIQRTEQGDSAMYLCASSLGGISPDYGYTFGSGTRLTVV.

Remarks on this clone: A read error may account for a junction end that differs from germline. The CDR3 DNA is TGTGCCCGCAGCTTAGTGTGGCAGCGAACAAAGAACACCGGGGAGCTGTTTTTT. Translating it yields CARSLVWQRTKNTGELFF. The chain combines TRBV11-2 with TRBJ2-2; D gene uncertain. Germline CDR1 reads SGHAT; CDR2 reads FQNNGV. The CDR3 runs to 18 residues.

The chain is built from TRBV18 and TRBJ2-3; D perhaps matches TRBD2 (6 bases). The V end was cut by 2 bases, the J end by 0 bases, with 12 bases between. Germline V gives CDR1 KGHSH, CDR2 LQKENI. The CDR3 sequence is 16 residues long. The CDR3 DNA follows: TGTGCCAGCTCACCATTTGAGGGGACTAGCACAGATACGCAGTATTTT. It encodes CASSPFEGTSTDTQYF.

The table lists this clone with a count of one. The V and J genes are TRBV15 and TRBJ2-2, with 7 bases lining up with TRBD2. The CDR3 consists of 18 residues. From germline, CDR1 is LNHNV and CDR2 YYDKDF (reference sequence). With V trimmed by 0 bases and J by 0 bases, 7 bases remained unmatched. CDR3 sequence: CATSREGGRNTNTGELFF. CDR3 DNA sequence: TGTGCCACCAGCAGAGAGGGAGGGCGGAACACGAACACCGGGGAGCTGTTTTTT.

The gene calls are TRBV6-2 or TRBV6-3 and TRBJ2-7, with 9 bases matching TRBD1. The CDR3 loop spans 15 amino acids. The germline V gene encodes CDR1 MNHEY and CDR2 SVGEGT. V trimming: 6 bases; J trimming: 3 bases; junction bases outside the gene matches: 9. The CDR3 nucleotides read TGTGCCAGCAGCCAAGCCGGGACAGGGTTCTACGAGCAGTACTTC. Amino acids: CASSQAGTGFYEQYF.

The chain has TRBV27 and TRBJ2-7, with TRBD2 as a possible D gene (6 bases). Germline CDR1 MNHEY, CDR2 SMNVEV (reference sequence). V was trimmed by 5 bases and J by 3 bases, leaving 26 bases between them. The CDR3 is made up of 18 amino acids. CDR3 sequence reads: CASSQRPGVARGSYEQYF. The CDR3 DNA follows: TGTGCCAGCAGTCAACGACCGGGTGTGGCCCGGGGGAGCTACGAGCAGTACTTC.

The CDR3 here is CASSESVSGVWAEAFF. The CDR3 bases are TGCGCCAGCAGTGAGTCAGTGTCCGGGGTGTGGGCTGAAGCTTTCTTT. V usage is TRBV10-1 and J usage is TRBJ1-1; D is undetermined. V was pared by 0 bases and J by 6 bases, with 17 bases between. The CDR3 covers 16 residues. Per germline, CDR1 WNHNN and CDR2 SYGVQD (reference sequence).

The CDR3 sequence is CAWGLSGELFF. The CDR3 DNA sequence: TGTGCCTGGGGCTTGTCCGGGGAGCTGTTTTTT. This sequence joins TRBV30 and TRBJ2-2, with D hard to call. The CDR3 spans 11 residues. Germline V gene sequence: CDR1 GTSNPN, CDR2 SVGIG (reference sequence). V gave up 5 bases and J gave up 6 bases, with 7 bases separating them.

V is TRBV7-8 and J is TRBJ2-1; TRBD2 matches 12 bases. Unmatched junction bases numbered 4, after V lost 1 base and J lost 3 bases. Germline assignment: CDR1 SGHVS and CDR2 FQNEAQ. The length of the CDR3 is 17 residues. CDR3 sequence: CASSLEGLAGNYNEQFF. For the CDR3, the DNA is TGTGCCAGCAGCTTAGAAGGACTAGCGGGGAACTACAATGAGCAGTTCTTC.

The chain has TRBV6-6 and TRBJ2-3; D remains unclear. The V end was cut by 4 bases, the J end by 4 bases, with 15 bases between. Germline CDR1 reads MNHNY; CDR2 reads SVGAGI (reference sequence). The CDR3 extends over 15 amino acids. CDR3: CASSLLPEAADTQYF. Here the CDR3 DNA reads TGTGCCAGCAGTTTACTCCCAGAGGCGGCAGATACGCAGTATTTT.

As DNA, the CDR3 is TGTGCCAGCAGCTTAGCTGGGAGTCCGGAGACCCAGTACTTC. Protein sequence: CASSLAGSPETQYF. The chain joins TRBV7-2 to TRBJ2-5, with D maybe TRBD2 (5 bases). V was trimmed by 0 bases and J by 5 bases, leaving 10 bases between them. The germline V gene encodes CDR1 SGHTA and CDR2 FQGNSA. The CDR3 length is 14 residues.